This T cell receptor (beta chain) is drawn from a study of PD-1 blockade in classical Hodgkin lymphoma. Each patient relapsed following autologous stem cell transplantation, and prior brentuximab vedotin exposure differed. Concerning this clone: As yet, its antigen is unknown.

Study conclusions and caveats: Prior to therapy, complete responders displayed diversity much like that of newly diagnosed patients.

Trimming cost V 3 bases and J 9 bases, with 8 bases left between them. The CDR3 sequence is 11 residues long. Looked up from germline, CDR1 is MNHEY and CDR2 is SMNVEV (reference sequence). Assay used: immunoSEQ multiplex PCR; TCRdb lists only in-frame clones, some missing. The sample comprises 100,000 or so clones, around 89% of which are singletons, and under 8.5% rests with the top ten. The specimen was peripheral blood mononuclear cells (PBMCs), collected before the second cycle of nivolumab. The TCR originated in a human donor with classical Hodgkin lymphoma. The gene calls are TRBV27 and TRBJ1-1, with D unclear. The DNA for the CDR3 is TGTGCCAGCAGTTTGGCCGGGCAAGCTTTCTTT. Protein: CASSLAGQAFF.